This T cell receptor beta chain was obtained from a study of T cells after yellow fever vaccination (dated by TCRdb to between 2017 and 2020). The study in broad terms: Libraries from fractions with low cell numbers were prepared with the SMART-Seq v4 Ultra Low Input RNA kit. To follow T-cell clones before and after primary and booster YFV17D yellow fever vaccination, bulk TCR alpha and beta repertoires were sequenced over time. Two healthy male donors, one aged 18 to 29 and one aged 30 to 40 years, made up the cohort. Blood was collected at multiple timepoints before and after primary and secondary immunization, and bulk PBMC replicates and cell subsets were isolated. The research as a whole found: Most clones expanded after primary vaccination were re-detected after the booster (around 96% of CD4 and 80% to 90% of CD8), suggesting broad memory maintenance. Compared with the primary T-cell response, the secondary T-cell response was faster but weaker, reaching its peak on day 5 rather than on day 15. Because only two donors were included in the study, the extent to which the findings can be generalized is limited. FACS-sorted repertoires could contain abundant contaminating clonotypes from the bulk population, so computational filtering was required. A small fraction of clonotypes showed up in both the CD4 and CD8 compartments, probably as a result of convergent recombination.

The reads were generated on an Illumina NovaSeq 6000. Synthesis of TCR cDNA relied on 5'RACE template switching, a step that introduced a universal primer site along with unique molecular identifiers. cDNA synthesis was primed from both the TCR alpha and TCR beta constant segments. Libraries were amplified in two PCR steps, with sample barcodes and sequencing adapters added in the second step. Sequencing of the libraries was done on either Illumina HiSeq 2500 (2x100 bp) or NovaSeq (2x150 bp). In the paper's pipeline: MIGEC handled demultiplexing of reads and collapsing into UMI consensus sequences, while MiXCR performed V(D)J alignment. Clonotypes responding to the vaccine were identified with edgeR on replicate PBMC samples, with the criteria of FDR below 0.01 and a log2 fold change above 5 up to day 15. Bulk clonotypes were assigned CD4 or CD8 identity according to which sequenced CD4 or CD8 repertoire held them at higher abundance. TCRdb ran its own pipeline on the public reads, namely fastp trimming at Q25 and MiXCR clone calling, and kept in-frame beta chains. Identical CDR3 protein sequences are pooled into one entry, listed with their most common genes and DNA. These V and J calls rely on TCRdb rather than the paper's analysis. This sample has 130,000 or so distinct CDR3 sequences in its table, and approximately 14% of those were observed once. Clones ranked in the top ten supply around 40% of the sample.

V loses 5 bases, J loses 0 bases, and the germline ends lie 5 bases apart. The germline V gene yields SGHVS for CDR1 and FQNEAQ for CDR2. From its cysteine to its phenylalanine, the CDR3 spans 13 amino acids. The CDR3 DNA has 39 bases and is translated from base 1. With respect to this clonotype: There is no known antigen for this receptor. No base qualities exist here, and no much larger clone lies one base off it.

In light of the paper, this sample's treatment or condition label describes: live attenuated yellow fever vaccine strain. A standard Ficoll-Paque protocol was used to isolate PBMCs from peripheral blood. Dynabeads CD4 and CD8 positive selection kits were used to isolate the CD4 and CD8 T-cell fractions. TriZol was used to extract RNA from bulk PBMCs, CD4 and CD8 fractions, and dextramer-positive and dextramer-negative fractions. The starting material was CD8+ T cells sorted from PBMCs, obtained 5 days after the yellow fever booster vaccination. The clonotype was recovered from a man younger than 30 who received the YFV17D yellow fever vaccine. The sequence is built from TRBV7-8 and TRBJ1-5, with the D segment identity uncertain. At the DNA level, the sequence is TGTGCCAGCAGCCCGTATAGCAATCAGCCCCAGCATTTT. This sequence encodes CASSPYSNQPQHF.